This entry features one T cell receptor (beta chain) sequence. Sequenced by immunoSEQ multiplex PCR; TCRdb stores in-frame clones only, minus some. Among under 1 million clones listed, just over 95% were seen once. Terminally differentiated effector memory CD45RA+ cells were left out of the naive CD8 fraction, which was CD45RO-negative and positively selected for CCR7. The germline V gene encodes CDR1 SSHAT and CDR2 FNYEAQ (reference sequence). There are 15 residues in the CDR3. V lost 5 bases to trimming and J lost 3 bases, with 16 bases between them. The record originates from a study of shared clonotypes between healthy human individuals.

The clonotype was recovered from a man in his thirties or forties in good health. What was sequenced was naive CD8+ T cells sorted from blood. This chain joins TRBV7-7 and TRBJ2-5, with D possibly TRBD2 on 6 matching bases. CDR3 coding DNA: TGTGCCAGCAGCCGGGGAATAGCGGTTAAAGAGACCCAGTACTTC. As protein: CASSRGIAVKETQYF.